The clone carrying this T cell receptor beta chain was seen at least ten times. The data derive from a study of T cells in Graves' hyperthyroidism and ophthalmopathy. The CDR3 extends over 16 amino acids. Looked up from germline, CDR1 is MNHNS and CDR2 is SASEGT. With 1 base removed from V and 5 bases from J, the gap between germline ends came to 16 bases. RNA transcripts provided the source from which TCR beta CDR3 regions were amplified. Initially, a first-round RT-PCR of the TCR CDR3 employed the HTBI primer set. TCRdb redid the calling of the multiplex PCR reads with MiXCR, one entry per CDR3 protein. The sample holds approximately 210,000 distinct CDR3 sequences; 17% are singletons and the top ten take 50%.

This receptor was identified in a man aged 45-65 years with Graves' hyperthyroidism. The chain uses TRBV6-1 and TRBJ2-3, with D uncertain. Sequencing was carried out using blood. CDR3 region: CASSEGVLDRLDTQYF. DNA of the CDR3: TGTGCCAGCAGTGAAGGTGTCTTAGACCGACTAGATACGCAGTATTTT.